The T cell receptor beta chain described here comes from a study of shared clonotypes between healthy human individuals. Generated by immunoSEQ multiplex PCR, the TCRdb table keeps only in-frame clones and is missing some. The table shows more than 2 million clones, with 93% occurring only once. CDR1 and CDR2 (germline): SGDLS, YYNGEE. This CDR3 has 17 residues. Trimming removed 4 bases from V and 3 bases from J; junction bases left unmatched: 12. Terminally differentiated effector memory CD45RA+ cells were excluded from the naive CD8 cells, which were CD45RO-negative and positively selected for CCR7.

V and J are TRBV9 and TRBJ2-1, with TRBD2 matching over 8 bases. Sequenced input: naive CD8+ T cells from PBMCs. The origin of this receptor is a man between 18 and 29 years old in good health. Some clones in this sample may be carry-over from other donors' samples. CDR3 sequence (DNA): TGTGCCAGCAGCACCTCCAGGGCGGGAGGCGTCTACAATGAGCAGTTCTTC. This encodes CASSTSRAGGVYNEQFF.